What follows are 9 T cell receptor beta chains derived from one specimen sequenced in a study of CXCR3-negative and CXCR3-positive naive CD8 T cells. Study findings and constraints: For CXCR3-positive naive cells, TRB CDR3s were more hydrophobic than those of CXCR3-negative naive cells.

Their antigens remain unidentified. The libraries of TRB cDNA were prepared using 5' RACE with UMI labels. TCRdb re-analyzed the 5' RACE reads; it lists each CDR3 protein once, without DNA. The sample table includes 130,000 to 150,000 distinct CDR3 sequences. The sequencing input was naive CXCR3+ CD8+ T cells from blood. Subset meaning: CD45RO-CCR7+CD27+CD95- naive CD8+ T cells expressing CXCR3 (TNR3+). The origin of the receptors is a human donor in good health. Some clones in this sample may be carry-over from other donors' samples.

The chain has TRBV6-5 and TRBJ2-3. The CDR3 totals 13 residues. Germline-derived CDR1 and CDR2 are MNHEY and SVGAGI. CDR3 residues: CASSPTVADTQYF.

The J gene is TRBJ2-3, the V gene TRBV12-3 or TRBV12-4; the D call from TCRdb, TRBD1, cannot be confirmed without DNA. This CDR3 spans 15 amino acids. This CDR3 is CASSTDTGPTDTHYF.

This chain's CDR3 is CASSHRDRIFDEQFF. The chain joins TRBV3-1 to TRBJ2-1; TCRdb reports TRBD1, a call that lacks DNA to check it against. Germline V lookup: CDR1 LGHDT, CDR2 YNNKEL (reference sequence). This CDR3 has 15 residues.

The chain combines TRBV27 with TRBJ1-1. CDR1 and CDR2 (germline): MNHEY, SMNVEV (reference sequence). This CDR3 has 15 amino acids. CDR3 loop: CASSLSTQMNTEAFF.

This CDR3 is CASSYSGQGSDTQYF. The chain couples TRBV6-5 to TRBJ2-3; no DNA is available, so the TRBD1 call from TCRdb remains unchecked. The CDR3 is made up of 15 amino acids. Per the germline V gene, CDR1 is MNHEY and CDR2 is SVGAGI.

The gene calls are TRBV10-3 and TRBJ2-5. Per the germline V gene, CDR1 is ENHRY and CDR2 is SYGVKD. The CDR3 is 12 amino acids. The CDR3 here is CAISESAETQYF.

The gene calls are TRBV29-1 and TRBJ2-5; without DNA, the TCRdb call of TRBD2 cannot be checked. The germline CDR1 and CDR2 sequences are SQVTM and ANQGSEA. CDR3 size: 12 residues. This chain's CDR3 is CSVRQGLQTQYF. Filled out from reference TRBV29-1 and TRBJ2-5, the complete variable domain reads SAVISQKPSRDICQRGTSLTIQCQVDSQVTMMFWYRQQPGQSLTLIATANQGSEATYESGFVIDKFPISRPNLTFSTLTVSNMSPEDSSIYLCSVRQGLQTQYFGPGTRLLVL.

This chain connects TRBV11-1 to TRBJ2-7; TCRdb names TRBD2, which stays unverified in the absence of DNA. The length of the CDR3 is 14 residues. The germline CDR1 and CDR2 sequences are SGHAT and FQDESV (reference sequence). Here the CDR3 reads CASSSRGIVDEQYF.

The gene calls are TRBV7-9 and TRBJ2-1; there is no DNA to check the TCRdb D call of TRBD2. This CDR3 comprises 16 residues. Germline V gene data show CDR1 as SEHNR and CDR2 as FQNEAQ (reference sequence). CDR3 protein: CASSLATGLVDNEQFF.